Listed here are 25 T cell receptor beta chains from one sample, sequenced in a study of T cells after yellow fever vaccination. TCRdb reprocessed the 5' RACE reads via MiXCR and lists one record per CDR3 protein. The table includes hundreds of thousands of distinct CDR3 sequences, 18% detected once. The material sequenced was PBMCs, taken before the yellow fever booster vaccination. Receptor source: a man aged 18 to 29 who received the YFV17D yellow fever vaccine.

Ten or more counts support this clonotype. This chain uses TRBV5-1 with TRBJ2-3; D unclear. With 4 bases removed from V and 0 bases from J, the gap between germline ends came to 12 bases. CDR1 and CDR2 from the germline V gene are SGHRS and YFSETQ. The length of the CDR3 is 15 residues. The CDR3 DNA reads TGCGCCAGCAGCCTCGAGCGCACCAGCACAGATACGCAGTATTTT. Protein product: CASSLERTSTDTQYF.

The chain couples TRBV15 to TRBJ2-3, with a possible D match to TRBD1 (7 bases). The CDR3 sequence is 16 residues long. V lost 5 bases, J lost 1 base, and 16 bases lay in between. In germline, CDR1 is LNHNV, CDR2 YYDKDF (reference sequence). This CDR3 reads CATSPRRGEGTDTQYF. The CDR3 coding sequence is TGTGCCACCAGCCCTCGCAGGGGGGAGGGCACAGATACGCAGTATTTT.

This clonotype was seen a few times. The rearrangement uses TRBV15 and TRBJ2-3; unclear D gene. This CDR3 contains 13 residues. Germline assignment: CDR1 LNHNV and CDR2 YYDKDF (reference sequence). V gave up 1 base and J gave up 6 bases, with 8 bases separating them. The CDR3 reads CATSRGRVDTQYF. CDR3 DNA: TGTGCCACCAGCAGAGGACGGGTCGATACGCAGTATTTT.

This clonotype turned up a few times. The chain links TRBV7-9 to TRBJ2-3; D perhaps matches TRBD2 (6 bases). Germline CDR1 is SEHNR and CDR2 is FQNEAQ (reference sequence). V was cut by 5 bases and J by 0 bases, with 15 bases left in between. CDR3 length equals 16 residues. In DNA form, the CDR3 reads TGTGCCAGCAGCACCGCGGGGCGACCAAGCACAGATACGCAGTATTTT. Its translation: CASSTAGRPSTDTQYF.

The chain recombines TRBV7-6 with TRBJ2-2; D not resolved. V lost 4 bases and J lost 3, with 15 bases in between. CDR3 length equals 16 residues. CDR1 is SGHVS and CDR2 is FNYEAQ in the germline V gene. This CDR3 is CASSSAPGFDTGELFF. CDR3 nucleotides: TGTGCCAGCAGCTCCGCACCGGGTTTTGACACCGGGGAGCTGTTTTTT.

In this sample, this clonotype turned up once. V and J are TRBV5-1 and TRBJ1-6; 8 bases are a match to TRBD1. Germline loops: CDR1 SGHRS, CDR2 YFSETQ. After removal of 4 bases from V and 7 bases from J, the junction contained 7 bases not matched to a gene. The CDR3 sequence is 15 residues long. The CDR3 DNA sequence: TGCGCCAGCAGCCCCCGGACAGGGCCAAATTCACCCCTCCACTTT. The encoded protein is CASSPRTGPNSPLHF.

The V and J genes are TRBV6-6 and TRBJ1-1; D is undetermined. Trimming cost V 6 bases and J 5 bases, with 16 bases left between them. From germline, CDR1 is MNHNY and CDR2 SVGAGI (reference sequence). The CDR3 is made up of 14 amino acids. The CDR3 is CASRLRTSTTEAFF. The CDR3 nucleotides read TGTGCCAGCAGACTCAGGACTTCCACTACTGAAGCTTTCTTT.

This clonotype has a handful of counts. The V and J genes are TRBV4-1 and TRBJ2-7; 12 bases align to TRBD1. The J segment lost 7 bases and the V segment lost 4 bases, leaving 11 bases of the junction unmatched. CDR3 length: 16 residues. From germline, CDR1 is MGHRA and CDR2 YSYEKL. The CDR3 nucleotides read TGCGCCAGCAGCCCACTTCCGGGACAGGGGGCGGGAGAGCAGTACTTC. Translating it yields CASSPLPGQGAGEQYF.

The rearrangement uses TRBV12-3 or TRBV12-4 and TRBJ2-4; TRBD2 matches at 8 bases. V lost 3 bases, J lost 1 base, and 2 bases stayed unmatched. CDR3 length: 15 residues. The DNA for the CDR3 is TGTGCCAGCAGTTTTAGCGGGGAGGCCAAAAACATTCAGTACTTC. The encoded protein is CASSFSGEAKNIQYF.

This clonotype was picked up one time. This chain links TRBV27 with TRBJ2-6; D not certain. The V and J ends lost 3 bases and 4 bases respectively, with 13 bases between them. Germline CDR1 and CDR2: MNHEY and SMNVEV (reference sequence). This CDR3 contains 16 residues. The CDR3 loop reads CASSFEVPSGANVLTF. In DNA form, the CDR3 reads TGTGCCAGCAGTTTCGAGGTCCCCAGCGGGGCCAACGTCCTGACTTTC.

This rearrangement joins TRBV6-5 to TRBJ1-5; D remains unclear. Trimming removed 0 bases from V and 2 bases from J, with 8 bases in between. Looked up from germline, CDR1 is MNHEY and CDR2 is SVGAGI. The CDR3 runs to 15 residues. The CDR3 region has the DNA TGTGCCAGCAGTTACTCACGGAGAGGCAATCAGCCCCAGCATTTT. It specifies CASSYSRRGNQPQHF.

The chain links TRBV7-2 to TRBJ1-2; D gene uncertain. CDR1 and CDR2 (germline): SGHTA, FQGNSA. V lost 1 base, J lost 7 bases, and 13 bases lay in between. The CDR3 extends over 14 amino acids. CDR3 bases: TGTGCCAGCAGCTTAGGACCTGCGCCTACTGGCTACACCTTC. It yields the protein CASSLGPAPTGYTF.

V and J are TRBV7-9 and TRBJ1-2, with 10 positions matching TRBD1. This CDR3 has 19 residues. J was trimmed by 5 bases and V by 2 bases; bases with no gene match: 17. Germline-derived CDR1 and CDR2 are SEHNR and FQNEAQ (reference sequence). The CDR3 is CASSLSSLGQGYGEYGYTF. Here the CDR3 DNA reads TGTGCCAGCAGCTTATCCAGTCTGGGACAGGGGTACGGGGAATATGGCTACACCTTC. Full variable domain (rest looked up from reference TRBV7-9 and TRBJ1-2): DTGVSQNPRHKITKRGQNVTFRCDPISEHNRLYWYRQTLGQGPEFLTYFQNEAQLEKSRLLSDRFSAERPKGSFSTLEIQRTEQGDSAMYLCASSLSSLGQGYGEYGYTFGSGTRLTVV.

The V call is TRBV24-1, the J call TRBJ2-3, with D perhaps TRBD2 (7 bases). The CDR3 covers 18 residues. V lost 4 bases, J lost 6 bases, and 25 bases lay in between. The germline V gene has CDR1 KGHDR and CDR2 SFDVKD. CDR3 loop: CATSDQAIDGGPRDTQYF. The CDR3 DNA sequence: TGTGCCACCAGTGACCAAGCCATAGACGGGGGGCCGAGGGATACGCAGTATTTT.

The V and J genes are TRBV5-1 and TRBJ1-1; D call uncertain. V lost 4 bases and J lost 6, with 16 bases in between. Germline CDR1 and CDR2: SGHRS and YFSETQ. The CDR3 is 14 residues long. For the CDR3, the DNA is TGCGCCAGCAGCCCCACCCCGGGTTTCGCTGAAGCTTTCTTT. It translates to CASSPTPGFAEAFF.

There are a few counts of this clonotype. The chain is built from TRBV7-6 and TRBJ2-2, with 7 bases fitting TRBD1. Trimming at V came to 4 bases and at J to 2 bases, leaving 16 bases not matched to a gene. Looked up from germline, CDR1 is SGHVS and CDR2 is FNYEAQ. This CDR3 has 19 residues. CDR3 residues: CASSSSRRPGTANTGELFF. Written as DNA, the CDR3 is TGTGCCAGCAGCTCCTCGCGTAGACCTGGGACAGCTAACACCGGGGAGCTGTTTTTT.

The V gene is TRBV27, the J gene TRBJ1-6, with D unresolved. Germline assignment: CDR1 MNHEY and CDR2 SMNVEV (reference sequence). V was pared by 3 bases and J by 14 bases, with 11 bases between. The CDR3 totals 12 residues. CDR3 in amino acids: CASSFRQTALHF. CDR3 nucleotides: TGTGCCAGCAGTTTCCGCCAGACCGCCCTCCACTTT.

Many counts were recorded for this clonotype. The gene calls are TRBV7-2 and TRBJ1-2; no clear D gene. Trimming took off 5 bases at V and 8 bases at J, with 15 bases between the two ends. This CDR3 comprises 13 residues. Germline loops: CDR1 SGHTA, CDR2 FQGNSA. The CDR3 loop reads CASSPRRDAGYTF. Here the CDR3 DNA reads TGTGCCAGCAGCCCCCGGCGTGACGCGGGCTACACCTTC.

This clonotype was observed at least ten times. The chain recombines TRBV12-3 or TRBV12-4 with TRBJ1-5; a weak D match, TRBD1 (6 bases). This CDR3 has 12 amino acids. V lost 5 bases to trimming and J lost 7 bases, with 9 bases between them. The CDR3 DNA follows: TGTGCCAGCAGTCCACAGGGACAGCCCCAGCATTTT. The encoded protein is CASSPQGQPQHF.

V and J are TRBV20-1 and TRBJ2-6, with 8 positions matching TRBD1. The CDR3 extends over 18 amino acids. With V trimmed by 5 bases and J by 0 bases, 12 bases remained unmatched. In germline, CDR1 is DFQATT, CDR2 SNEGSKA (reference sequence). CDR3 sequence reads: CSAPIRDRISSGANVLTF. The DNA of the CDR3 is TGCAGTGCTCCAATCCGGGACAGGATAAGCTCTGGGGCCAACGTCCTGACTTTC.

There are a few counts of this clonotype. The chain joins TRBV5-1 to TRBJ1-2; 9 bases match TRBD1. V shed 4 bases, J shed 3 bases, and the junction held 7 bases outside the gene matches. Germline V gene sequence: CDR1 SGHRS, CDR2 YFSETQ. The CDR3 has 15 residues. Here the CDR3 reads CASSKGQGYDYGYTF. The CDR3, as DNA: TGCGCCAGCAGCAAGGGACAGGGCTACGACTATGGCTACACCTTC. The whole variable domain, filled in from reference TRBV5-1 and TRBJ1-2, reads KAGVTQTPRYLIKTRGQQVTLSCSPISGHRSVSWYQQTPGQGLQFLFEYFSETQRNKGNFPGRFSGRQFSNSRSEMNVSTLELGDSALYLCASSKGQGYDYGYTFGSGTRLTVV.

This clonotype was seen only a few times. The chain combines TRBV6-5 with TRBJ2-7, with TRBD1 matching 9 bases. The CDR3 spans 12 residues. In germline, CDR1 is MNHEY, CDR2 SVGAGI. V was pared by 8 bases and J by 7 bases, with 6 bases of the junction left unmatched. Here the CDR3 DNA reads TGTGCCAGCGGGGACAGGGTTAGGGAGCAGTACTTC. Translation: CASGDRVREQYF.

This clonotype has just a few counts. The CDR3 loop is CSLRAIYDEQFF. CDR3 bases: TGCAGCCTGAGGGCAATATACGATGAGCAGTTCTTC. V and J are TRBV20-1 and TRBJ2-1; the D gene is possibly TRBD2 (5 bases). The CDR3 covers 12 residues. Germline assignment: CDR1 DFQATT and CDR2 SNEGSKA (reference sequence).

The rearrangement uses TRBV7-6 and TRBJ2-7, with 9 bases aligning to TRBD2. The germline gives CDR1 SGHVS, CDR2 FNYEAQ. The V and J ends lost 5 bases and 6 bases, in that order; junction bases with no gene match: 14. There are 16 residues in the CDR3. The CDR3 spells CASSPLGRGGILEQYV. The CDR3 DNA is TGTGCCAGCAGCCCCCTCGGGCGGGGGGGCATCCTCGAGCAGTACGTC.

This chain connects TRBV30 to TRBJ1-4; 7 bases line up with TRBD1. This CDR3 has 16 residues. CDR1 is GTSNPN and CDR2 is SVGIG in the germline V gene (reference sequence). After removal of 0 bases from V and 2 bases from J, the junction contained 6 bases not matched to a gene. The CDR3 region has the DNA TGTGCCTGGAGTGTAAGGCAGGGGGGCACTAATGAAAAACTGTTTTTT. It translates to CAWSVRQGGTNEKLFF.